This TCR beta chain was identified during a study of regulatory T cells in long-lasting Graves disease. About the research overall: Freshly diagnosed Graves' patients had used antithyroid drugs for under 3 months.

Overall study findings and caveats: More public clonotypes were shared by persistent patients (about 2,700) than by new patients (about 970). Study of thyroid tissue was not done, with only peripheral blood studied.

Assembly of TCR beta libraries relied on iRepertoire HTBI primers together with Arm-PCR of CDR3 regions. From the multiplex PCR reads, TCRdb called clonotypes with MiXCR, one entry per CDR3 protein. The data show 360,000 or so distinct CDR3 sequences, with over 15% seen just once and about 27% held by the top ten. Time point noted: newly diagnosed GD, antithyroid drugs for less than 3 months. RNA extracted from PBMCs served as the sequencing template. Deletions cut 4 bases from V and 0 bases from J, with 9 bases between. This CDR3 has 15 amino acids. Germline CDR1 is ENHRY and CDR2 is SYGVKD. About this clonotype: Antigen specificity is unknown.

The same data also went into a second study, on T cells in Graves' hyperthyroidism and ophthalmopathy. Per that study: Most thyroid clonotypes expanded above 0.001 appeared in blood too.

The rearrangement joins TRBV10-3 to TRBJ1-4; D not resolved. This sample comprised peripheral blood mononuclear cells (PBMCs), obtained at new diagnosis, from a patient treated with antithyroid drugs. This TCR came from a man in his forties with Graves disease. The CDR3 sequence: CAISGLGATNEKLFF. The CDR3 DNA reads TGTGCCATCAGTGGGTTGGGTGCAACTAATGAAAAACTGTTTTTT.